One and the same sample provided the 21 T cell receptor beta chains below, sequenced in a study of blood T cell repertoires in COVID-19 (dated by TCRdb to 2018 to 2020). Preparation of the library involved the immunoSEQ multiplex PCR assay. Sourced from immuneACCESS, this table was stored by TCRdb with only in-frame sequences that have V and J called. A share of the clones is absent; for the studies checked, an unresolved V gene accounts for under half, and the remainder has no known explanation. The sample table contains nearly 110,000 clones; only one count was recorded for 85% to 95% of them. 1% to 1.5% of the sample rests with the top ten. Sequenced input: peripheral blood. These receptors were taken from a woman between 25 and 40 years old with acute or convalescent COVID-19.

J is TRBJ2-5 and V is TRBV7-2, with 7 nucleotides matching TRBD1. This CDR3 region has 15 residues. The germline gives CDR1 SGHTA, CDR2 FQGNSA. With 0 bases clipped from V and 4 bases from J, the junction kept 5 bases outside the gene matches. The CDR3 here is CASSLATGVAETQYF. For the CDR3, the DNA is TGTGCCAGCAGCTTAGCAACAGGGGTGGCAGAGACCCAGTACTTC.

This sequence joins TRBV5-1 and TRBJ1-1, with D unresolved. Germline CDR1 SGHRS, CDR2 YFSETQ. The ends were cut back, 0 bases at V and 5 bases at J, with 8 bases in the middle. The CDR3 extends over 13 amino acids. CDR3 DNA: TGCGCCAGCAGCTTGGCTGAGTGGACTGAAGCTTTCTTT. Translated, it gives CASSLAEWTEAFF. Full variable domain (rest looked up from reference TRBV5-1 and TRBJ1-1): KAGVTQTPRYLIKTRGQQVTLSCSPISGHRSVSWYQQTPGQGLQFLFEYFSETQRNKGNFPGRFSGRQFSNSRSEMNVSTLELGDSALYLCASSLAEWTEAFFGQGTRLTVV.

V is TRBV24-1 and J is TRBJ1-2; 10 positions match TRBD1. J lost 6 bases, V lost 4 bases, and 10 bases had no gene match. Germline V gives CDR1 KGHDR, CDR2 SFDVKD. The CDR3 is made up of 16 amino acids. The CDR3 loop is CATSDTPGQGKDGYTF. CDR3 DNA sequence: TGTGCCACCAGTGACACACCGGGACAGGGGAAGGATGGCTACACCTTC.

CDR3 sequence: CSVGTLLSNEQFF. The CDR3 nucleotides read TGCAGCGTGGGGACTTTGCTGAGCAATGAGCAGTTCTTC. The J gene is TRBJ2-1, the V gene TRBV29-1; a weak D match, TRBD2 (6 bases). The germline gives CDR1 SQVTM, CDR2 ANQGSEA. This CDR3 region has 13 residues. Trimming cost V 6 bases and J 6 bases, with 15 bases left between them.

The rearrangement joins TRBV5-6 to TRBJ1-2; D gene unclear. Looked up from germline, CDR1 is SGHDT and CDR2 is YYEEEE. This CDR3 has 13 amino acids. Trimming pared 6 bases from V and 4 bases from J, leaving 13 bases between. CDR3 nucleotide sequence: TGTGCCAGCACCGACCCGGGGTCCTATGGCTACACCTTC. This sequence encodes CASTDPGSYGYTF.

This clone showed up just once. The rearrangement links TRBV24-1 to TRBJ1-5; D not resolved. Germline V lookup: CDR1 KGHDR, CDR2 SFDVKD. CDR3 length: 16 residues. Trimming took 4 bases from V and 5 from J, leaving 17 bases between them. The CDR3 region is CATSDPSERLDQPQHF. CDR3 coding DNA: TGTGCCACCAGTGACCCTAGCGAGAGGTTGGATCAGCCCCAGCATTTT.

The rearrangement links TRBV2 to TRBJ2-3; D gene ambiguous. The CDR3 has 12 amino acids. Germline V gene lookup returns CDR1 SNHLY and CDR2 FYNNEI. With 5 bases removed from V and 6 bases from J, the gap between germline ends came to 9 bases. CDR3 residues: CASSYLGDTQYF. The CDR3, as DNA: TGTGCCAGCAGTTACCTCGGGGATACGCAGTATTTT.

As regards this clone: Sequence at one end of the junction differs from germline and may be a read error. The chain is built from TRBV7-7 and TRBJ2-5; 7 nucleotides match TRBD1. The CDR3 length is 16 residues. Germline assignment: CDR1 SSHAT and CDR2 FNYEAQ (reference sequence). CDR3 amino acids: CASSLGTANAAETQYF. In DNA, the CDR3 is TGTGCTAGCAGCTTAGGGACAGCAAACGCCGCAGAGACCCAGTACTTC.

The V and J genes are TRBV6-6 and TRBJ2-1, with D perhaps matching TRBD1 (6 bases). Germline CDR1 MNHNY, CDR2 SVGAGI (reference sequence). V was shortened by 5 bases and J by 9 bases, with 8 bases between the two germline ends. This CDR3 is built from 11 residues. CDR3 bases: TGTGCCAGCAGTACAGGGATTGAGCAGTTCTTC. Translating it yields CASSTGIEQFF.

The chain links TRBV19 to TRBJ1-5; D possibly corresponds to TRBD1 (6 bases). The CDR3 totals 15 residues. The germline gives CDR1 LNHDA, CDR2 SQIVND (reference sequence). Between the trimmed V and J ends, which lost 8 bases and 0 bases, there was a span of 14 bases. The CDR3 bases are TGTGCCAGTGACCCCGGACAGCATAGCAATCAGCCCCAGCATTTT. This translates into CASDPGQHSNQPQHF.

The rearrangement uses TRBV29-1 and TRBJ2-1; D gene uncertain. With 5 bases removed from V and 4 bases from J, the gap between germline ends came to 9 bases. Germline values: CDR1 SQVTM, CDR2 ANQGSEA. The CDR3 totals 12 residues. This CDR3 is CSVSSGYNEQFF. The CDR3 DNA sequence: TGCAGCGTTAGCTCGGGTTACAATGAGCAGTTCTTC.

This chain uses TRBV29-1 with TRBJ1-1; D gene uncertain. V lost 7 bases, J lost 4 bases, and 7 bases lay in between. Germline V gene sequence: CDR1 SQVTM, CDR2 ANQGSEA. The CDR3 has 10 amino acids. The CDR3 is CSAASTEAFF. CDR3 DNA sequence: TGCAGCGCTGCTAGCACTGAAGCTTTCTTT.

The rearrangement links TRBV11-2 to TRBJ2-2, with D tentatively TRBD1 (6 bases). CDR3 size: 15 residues. Trimming stripped 4 bases from V and 1 base from J, with 10 bases between. Per the germline V gene, CDR1 is SGHAT and CDR2 is FQNNGV. CDR3 nucleotides: TGTGCCAGCAGCTGGACAGTGGTGAACACCGGGGAGCTGTTTTTT. Amino acids: CASSWTVVNTGELFF.

This chain joins TRBV9 and TRBJ2-1, with TRBD2 matching 7 bases. V was clipped by 4 bases and J by 11 bases; unmatched bases: 3. The CDR3 runs 11 residues. Per the germline V gene, CDR1 is SGDLS and CDR2 is YYNGEE. This CDR3 reads CASSLGGKQFF. Written as DNA, the CDR3 is TGTGCCAGCAGCCTCGGGGGGAAGCAGTTCTTC.

This clone was recorded once. The rearrangement uses TRBV5-1 and TRBJ2-3; 8 bases align to TRBD1. This CDR3 contains 21 residues. V trimming: 3 bases; J trimming: 4 bases; junction bases outside the gene matches: 25. CDR1 and CDR2 (germline): SGHRS, YFSETQ. The chain's CDR3 is CASSSLPDRGVSFPRADTQYF. The CDR3 DNA follows: TGCGCCAGCAGCTCCCTTCCCGACAGGGGAGTGTCGTTCCCTCGGGCAGATACGCAGTATTTT.

The CDR3 sequence is CASTREGGKAFF. The CDR3 nucleotides read TGTGCCAGCACCCGAGAGGGGGGGAAAGCTTTCTTT. The V gene is TRBV3-1 (or the pseudogene TRBV3-2), the J gene TRBJ1-1, with a weak D call TRBD1 (6 bases). This CDR3 has 12 amino acids. The V and J ends lost 7 bases and 9 bases respectively, with 15 bases between them. Germline V gene lookup returns CDR1 LGHDT and CDR2 YNNKEL (reference sequence).

The chain combines TRBV5-6 with TRBJ1-6, with TRBD1 identical over 7 bases. Unmatched junction bases numbered 6, after V lost 0 bases and J lost 0 bases. Germline V CDR1 and CDR2: SGHDT, YYEEEE. The CDR3 loop spans 18 amino acids. Here the CDR3 reads CASSLGMGQSSYNSPLHF. CDR3 nucleotides: TGTGCCAGCAGCTTGGGTATGGGACAGAGCTCCTATAATTCACCCCTCCACTTT.

CDR3 DNA sequence: TGTGCCAGCAGCGCCTATCCGGGACTAGCGGGAGCGGAGCAGTTCTTC. It encodes CASSAYPGLAGAEQFF. This chain joins TRBV11-3 and TRBJ2-1; 14 bases fit TRBD2. The trim removed 5 bases at V and 10 bases at J, leaving 10 bases unmatched. There are 16 residues in the CDR3. Per the germline V gene, CDR1 is SGHNT and CDR2 is YENEEA.

V is TRBV12-1 and J is TRBJ1-2. TRBV12-1 is shown as a pseudogene. The CDR3 totals 16 residues. This chain's CDR3 is CASSKRGWGRRYGYTF. CDR3 in DNA: TGTGCCAGCAGCAAGCGGGGTTGGGGGAGGCGGTATGGCTACACCTTC.

The rearrangement uses TRBV15 and TRBJ2-1; 7 bases match TRBD1. The CDR3 sequence is 17 residues long. CDR1 is LNHNV, CDR2 YYDKDF, per germline (reference sequence). Trimming took 2 bases from V and 0 from J; bases not matched to a gene: 7. The CDR3 DNA sequence: TGTGCCACCAGCAGAAAAACAGGGGCTAGCTCCTACAATGAGCAGTTCTTC. This encodes CATSRKTGASSYNEQFF.

V and J are TRBV9 and TRBJ1-2; tentatively, D is TRBD1 (6 bases). Trimming shortened V by 3 bases and J by 8 bases, and 17 bases separated the two germline ends. The CDR3 consists of 14 residues. Germline V gene lookup returns CDR1 SGDLS and CDR2 YYNGEE. The CDR3 region is CASSAEMGARGYTF. The CDR3 nucleotides are TGTGCCAGCAGCGCCGAGATGGGGGCCAGGGGCTACACCTTC.